This TCR beta chain was retrieved from a study of cytomegalovirus exposure and HLA in healthy donors. The PCR was carried out with 60 Vbeta primers and 13 Jbeta primers. Measured with immunoSEQ multiplex PCR; TCRdb has only the in-frame clones, and not every one. The sample consists of roughly 160,000 clones, under 90% of them appearing once. Study observations and caveats: What a later analysis showed was that several of the most significant clusters appeared linked to common viral pathogens. The productive fraction for most TCR beta V segments was about 90% or about 30% in an earlier analysis. A later examination showed that TCR association rates differed by HLA locus, with DRB1 most and HLA-C fewest. Altogether, 150 or so TCR beta chains were recorded as cytomegalovirus-associated.

Worth noting for this clone: Its specificity is unknown.

Between the trimmed V and J ends, which lost 0 bases and 2 bases, there was a span of 12 bases. The CDR3 sequence is 15 residues long. The germline V gene has CDR1 SGDLS and CDR2 YYNGEE. The origin of this receptor is a man aged 25 to 40 in good health and CMV-seronegative. The rearrangement joins TRBV9 to TRBJ2-7; the D gene is possibly TRBD2 (6 bases). The sample consisted of PBMCs. Here the CDR3 DNA reads TGTGCCAGCAGCGTAGGGTCTAGCGCCACCTACGAGCAGTACTTC. Protein product: CASSVGSSATYEQYF.